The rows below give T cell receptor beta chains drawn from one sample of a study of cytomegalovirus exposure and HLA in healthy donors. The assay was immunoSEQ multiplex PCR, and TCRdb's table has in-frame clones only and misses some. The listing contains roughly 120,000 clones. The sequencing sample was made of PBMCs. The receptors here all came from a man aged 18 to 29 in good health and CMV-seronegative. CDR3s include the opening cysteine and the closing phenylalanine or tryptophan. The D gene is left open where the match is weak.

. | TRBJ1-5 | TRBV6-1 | TGTGCCAGCAGTGATCGAGCCGGGACTGGTAATCAGCCCCAGCATTTT | CASSDRAGTGNQPQHF
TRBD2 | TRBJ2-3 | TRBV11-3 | TGTGCCAGCAGCTCCGCGGGAGGGGGGGCAGATACGCAGTATTTT | CASSSAGGGADTQYF
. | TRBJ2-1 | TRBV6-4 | TGTGCCAGCAGTGACTCGAAACTCGCGGTACAGGTGTACAATGAGCAGTTCTTC | CASSDSKLAVQVYNEQFF
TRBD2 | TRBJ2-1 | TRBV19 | TGTGCCAGTACAAAATTCGGGACTAGCGGGGTAGAGGAGCAGTTCTTC | CASTKFGTSGVEEQFF
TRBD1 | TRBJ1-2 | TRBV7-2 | TGTGCCAGCACCCTAGGGGGGACAGGGGGTGCCTATGGCTACACCTTC | CASTLGGTGGAYGYTF
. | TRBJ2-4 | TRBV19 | TGTGCCAGTAGTTATGGGCAGGGAAACATTCAGTACTTC | CASSYGQGNIQYF
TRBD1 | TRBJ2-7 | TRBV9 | TGTGCCAGCAGCGTAGAGACAGGGGACGACTACGAGCAGTACTTC | CASSVETGDDYEQYF
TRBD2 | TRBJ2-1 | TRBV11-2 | TGTGCCAGCAGCTCTTCTAGCGGGAGTGATGAGCAGTTCTTC | CASSSSSGSDEQFF
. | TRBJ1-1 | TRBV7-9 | TGTGCCAGCAGTCCACGGGGGGGCAACACTGAAGCTTTCTTT | CASSPRGGNTEAFF
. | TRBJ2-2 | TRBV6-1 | TGTGCCAGCAGTGAACTGGGTGCGGGCACCGGGGAGCTGTTTTTT | CASSELGAGTGELFF
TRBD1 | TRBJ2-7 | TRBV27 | TGTGCCAGCAGTTTGGGACAGGGGGCGTACGAGCAGTACTTC | CASSLGQGAYEQYF
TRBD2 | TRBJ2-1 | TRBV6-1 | TGTGCCAGCAGTGAAGGACTAGCGAACTACAATGAGCAGTTCTTC | CASSEGLANYNEQFF
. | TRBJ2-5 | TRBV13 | TGTGCCAGCACCCCCAGGGAAAGGAGAGAGACCCAGTACTTC | CASTPRERRETQYF
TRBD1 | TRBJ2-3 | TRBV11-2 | TGTGCCAGCAGCTACCTAACCTCAGGGGGCCCCGCAGATACGCAGTATTTT | CASSYLTSGGPADTQYF
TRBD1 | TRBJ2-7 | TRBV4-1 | TGCGCCAGCAGCCAAGGACAGGGGGCTCCCTACGAGCAGTACTTC | CASSQGQGAPYEQYF
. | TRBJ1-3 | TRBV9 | TGTGCCAGCAGCCCGGGAGGAAACACCATATATTTT | CASSPGGNTIYF
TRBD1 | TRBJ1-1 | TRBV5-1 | TGCGCCAGCAGCCTACTACTGGGACAGGCGAACACTGAAGCTTTCTTT | CASSLLLGQANTEAFF
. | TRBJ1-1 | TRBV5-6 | TGTGCCAGCAGCTCCAGGGCCAGGGCGCGAGGCACTGAAGCTTTCTTT | CASSSRARARGTEAFF
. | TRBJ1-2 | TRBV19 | TGTGCCAGTAGTATAGGGACTGGCAACTATGGCTACACCTTC | CASSIGTGNYGYTF
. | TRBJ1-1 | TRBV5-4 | TGTGCCAGCAGCTTGGGAACCCGCGGAGGGTTTGAGGCTTTCTTT | CASSLGTRGGFEAFF
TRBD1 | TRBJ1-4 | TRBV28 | TGTGCCAGCAGTTTACCCGGGACAGGGGGTGAAAAACTGTTTTTT | CASSLPGTGGEKLFF
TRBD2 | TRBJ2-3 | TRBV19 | TGTGCCAGTAGTGCCGGGGGGGCAGGAGATACGCAGTATTTT | CASSAGGAGDTQYF
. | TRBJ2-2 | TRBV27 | TGTGCCAGCAGTTTACCCCCGGCGGGGGCCGCCGGGGAGCTGTTTTTT | CASSLPPAGAAGELFF
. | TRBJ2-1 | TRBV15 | TGTGCCACCAGCAGAGATACGGGTTCCTACAATGAGCAGTTCTTC | CATSRDTGSYNEQFF
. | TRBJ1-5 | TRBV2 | TGTGCCAGCACCGGCGGGCGGTACAATCAGCCCCAGCATTTT | CASTGGRYNQPQHF
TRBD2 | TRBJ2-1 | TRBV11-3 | TGTGCCAGCAGCTTGGGACTAGCGGGAGTCGGGGAGCAGTTCTTC | CASSLGLAGVGEQFF
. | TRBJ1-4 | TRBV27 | TGTGCCAGCAGTTTTGTAGGGGTCAGGGAAAAACTGTTTTTT | CASSFVGVREKLFF
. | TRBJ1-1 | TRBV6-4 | TGTGCCAGCAGCAGACAGAGGAACACTGAAGCTTTCTTT | CASSRQRNTEAFF
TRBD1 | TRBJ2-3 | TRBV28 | TGTGCCAGCAGTCCGAATTCGTGGGGACAGAGTGGAGATACGCAGTATTTT | CASSPNSWGQSGDTQYF
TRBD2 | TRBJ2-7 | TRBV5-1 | TGCGCCAGCAACCGGGCCAGCGGGAGCTACGAGCAGTACTTC | CASNRASGSYEQYF
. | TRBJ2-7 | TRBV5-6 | TGTGCCAGCAGCTTGGGGGCGGGTTGGGAGCAGTACTTC | CASSLGAGWEQYF
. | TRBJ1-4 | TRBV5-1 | TGCGCCAGCAGTCCTCAGACAGCAACTAATGAAAAACTGTTTTTT | CASSPQTATNEKLFF
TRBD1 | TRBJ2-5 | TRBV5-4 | TGTGCCAGCAGCAAGTCGACAGGGTTAGGGTGGGAGACCCAGTACTTC | CASSKSTGLGWETQYF
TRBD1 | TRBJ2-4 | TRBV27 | TGTGCCAGCAGTTCAGGGAACAGGGGCGGGATTCAGTACTTC | CASSSGNRGGIQYF
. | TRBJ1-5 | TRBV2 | TGTGCCAGCAGTGACCAGATTGGCAATCAGCCCCAGCATTTT | CASSDQIGNQPQHF
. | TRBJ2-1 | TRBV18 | TGTGCCAGCTCACTACGACAGGTCCTGGCCTACAATGAGCAGTTCTTC | CASSLRQVLAYNEQFF
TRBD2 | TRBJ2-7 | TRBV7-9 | TGTGCCAGCAGCCCGACTAGCGGGGGTTACGAGCAGTACTTC | CASSPTSGGYEQYF
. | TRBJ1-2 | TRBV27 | TGTGCCAGCAGTCTCTCCGCAGGAGGCGCTTATGGCTACACCTTC | CASSLSAGGAYGYTF
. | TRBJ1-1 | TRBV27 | TGTGCCAGCAGTTTATTTGGGGACACCATGAACACTGAAGCTTTCTTT | CASSLFGDTMNTEAFF
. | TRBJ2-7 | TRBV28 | TGTGCCAGCAGTTCCTACCCGGACGAGCAGTACTTC | CASSSYPDEQYF
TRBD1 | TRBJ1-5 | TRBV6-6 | TGTGCCAGCAGTTTCGGACAGGACAATCAGCCCCAGCATTTT | CASSFGQDNQPQHF
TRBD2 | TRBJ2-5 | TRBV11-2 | TGTGCCAGCAGCTTAAAGTACAGTCTAGCGGGGGGGATACAAGAGACCCAGTACTTC | CASSLKYSLAGGIQETQYF
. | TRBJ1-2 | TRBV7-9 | TGTGCCAGCAGCTTCCTGGTAGGGGACACTTTAAGTGGCTATGGCTACACCTTC | CASSFLVGDTLSGYGYTF
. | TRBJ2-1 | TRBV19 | TGTGCCAGTAGTTGGGCGGGCCGAGTCGATGAGCAGTTCTTC | CASSWAGRVDEQFF
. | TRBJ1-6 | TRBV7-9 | TGTGCCAGCAGCTCCCTTGGGGGGGGATCACCCCTCCACTTT | CASSSLGGGSPLHF
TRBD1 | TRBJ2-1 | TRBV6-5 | TGTGCCAGCAGTTACTCGGGGACAGGGTACAATGAGCAGTTCTTC | CASSYSGTGYNEQFF
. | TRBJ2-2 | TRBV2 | TGTGCCAGCAAAAAAAACGCAGATACCGGGGAGCTGTCTTTT | CASKKNADTGELSF
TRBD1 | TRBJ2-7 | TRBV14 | TGTGCCAGCAGAGCTACCGGGACAGGGCCCTACGAGCAGTACTTC | CASRATGTGPYEQYF
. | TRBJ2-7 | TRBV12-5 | TGTGCTAGTGGCTTGGGCGGGCCTTCCTACGAGCAGTACTTC | CASGLGGPSYEQYF
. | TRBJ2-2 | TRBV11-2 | TGTGCCAGCAGCCCCCTAGTTGGGCGGGGCACCGGGGAGCTGTTTTTT | CASSPLVGRGTGELFF
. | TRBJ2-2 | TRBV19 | TGTGCCAGTAGAATCAGGGGCTCCGGGGAGCTGTTTTTT | CASRIRGSGELFF
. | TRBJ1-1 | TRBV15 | TGTGCCACCAGCAGGGAGAGGAGCACTGAAGCTTTCTTT | CATSRERSTEAFF
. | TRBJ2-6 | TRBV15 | TGTGCCTCCAGCAGAGGGTTTAGCAGGGGTCCGATCTCTGGGGCCAACGTCCTGACTTTC | CASSRGFSRGPISGANVLTF
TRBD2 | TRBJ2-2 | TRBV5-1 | TGCGCCAGCAGCTTGAGCGGGGCCGGGGAGCTGTTTTTT | CASSLSGAGELFF
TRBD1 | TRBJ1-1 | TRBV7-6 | TGTGCCAGCAGACGACAGGGAAACACTGAAGCTTTCTTT | CASRRQGNTEAFF
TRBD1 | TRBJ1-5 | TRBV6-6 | TGTGCCAGCAGTTACGGCCATTGGACAGGGGATCAGCCCCAGCATTTT | CASSYGHWTGDQPQHF